This entry features one T cell receptor beta chain sequence. Its antigen is not known. Sorted subsets were amplified in replicate PCRs using 200 ng DNA, around 30,000 T cell genomes. Generated by immunoSEQ multiplex PCR, the TCRdb table keeps only in-frame clones and is missing some. The table shows 2,100,000 or so clones, with approximately 94% occurring only once. This record comes from a study of shared clonotypes between healthy human individuals. About the study: Three plates each covered CD4 naive and memory; CD8 naive two, CD8 memory one. Study findings and constraints: Of the naive CD4 clonotypes, around 4.9% were shared across a few donors.

The V end was cut by 3 bases, the J end by 2 bases, with 14 bases between. CDR1 KGHSH and CDR2 LQKENI come from the germline V gene. There are 16 residues in the CDR3. In the CD4+ fraction, cells were divided into CD45RA+ naive and CD45RA-negative memory subsets. Sequenced material: naive CD4+ T cells sorted from blood. The subset was: CD45RA+ positively selected. The TCR sequence derives from a man in his late teens or twenties in good health. The gene calls are TRBV18 and TRBJ1-5; D remains unclear. CDR3 sequence reads: CASSPYRTPGNQPQHF. CDR3 sequence (DNA): TGTGCCAGCTCACCCTACAGAACACCGGGCAATCAGCCCCAGCATTTT.